This TCR beta chain was obtained from a study of cytomegalovirus exposure and HLA in healthy donors. Looking at the study overall: Later analysis reported that the approximately 110 validation repertoires shared the platform of the approximately 690 first-cohort repertoires.

Trimming stripped 0 bases from V and 2 bases from J, with 20 bases between. This CDR3 has 18 residues. Germline CDR1 reads WSHSY; CDR2 reads SAAADI. Note on this clone: What it binds is unknown.

Overall study results and limits: The authors listed 150 to 200 TCR beta chains as cytomegalovirus-associated. For cytomegalovirus status, the classifier reportedly gave diagnoses with high specificity and sensitivity.

Only in-frame clones appear in the TCRdb table, and some are missing; sequencing was by immunoSEQ multiplex PCR. The table shows under 50,000 clones, with about 93% occurring only once. This receptor was identified in a woman aged 18-35 years in good health and CMV-seropositive. The rearrangement uses TRBV10-2 and TRBJ2-7, with a weak D call TRBD1 (5 bases). Sequenced input: PBMCs. CDR3 nucleotide sequence: TGCGCCAGCAGTGAGTCAATCTGGGGCGGACCACCTACCTACGAGCAGTACTTC. This encodes CASSESIWGGPPTYEQYF.